This T cell receptor beta chain originates from a study of T cell repertoires in cytomegalovirus infection. Study information: Well-studied HLA-B-restricted epitopes and recently identified HLA-C-restricted epitopes of CMV were both used in the study. CMV infection together with matching HLA type was indicated by public TCR beta signatures. Study outcomes and limitations: CMV-specific TCR beta clonotypes restricted by HLA-C dominated the ex vivo response.

In regard to this clonotype: Its antigen is unknown.

The CDR3 runs 15 residues. V was cut by 2 bases and J by 0 bases, with 11 bases left in between. Germline V CDR1 and CDR2: MNHEY, SVGAGI. TCRdb reprocessed the reads via MiXCR and lists one record per CDR3 protein. The data show about 160,000 distinct CDR3 sequences, approximately 21% seen once. The rearrangement joins TRBV6-5 to TRBJ2-7, with D perhaps matching TRBD2 (6 bases). The source material was CD8+ T cells from cultured PBMCs, sampled from culture after CMV antigen stimulation. The source is a human donor in good health (CMV status not recorded). Some clones in this sample may be carry-over from other donors' samples. The CDR3 DNA follows: TGTGCCAGCAGTTACGGGACTTCTAGCTCCTACGAGCAGTACTTC. Translating it yields CASSYGTSSSYEQYF.